The next 16 T cell receptor beta chains were all read from a single sample in a study of tumor-infiltrating lymphocytes in primary liver carcinoma. Priming with a constant-region primer yielded TCR beta cDNA from around 0.45 ug total RNA. Employing slightly modified ARM-PCR, three nested multiplex PCR rounds were run, and these gave rise to the TCR beta libraries. TRBV1-TRBV30 forward primers paired with a C-beta reverse primer drove the first two PCR rounds, 10 cycles each. TCRdb redid the calling of the multiplex PCR reads with MiXCR, one entry per CDR3 protein. Of about 350,000 distinct CDR3 sequences listed, about two thirds were seen once; the top ten hold roughly 6%. Alongside blood RNA obtained from unsorted whole blood, germline DNA was also extracted. The material sequenced was peripheral blood. The receptors were gathered from a man in his forties with primary liver carcinoma and hepatitis B virus infection.

A word on this clonotype: One end of the junction is discordant with germline, which a read error may explain. The chain combines TRBV11-2 with TRBJ2-7; 11 bases map to TRBD2. This CDR3 comprises 18 residues. From germline, CDR1 is SGHAT and CDR2 FQNNGV. CDR3: CASSLELPLTSGVYEQYF. The DNA of the CDR3 is TGCGCCAGCAGCTTAGAACTACCCCTGACTAGCGGGGTATACGAGCAGTACTTC.

Notes on this clonotype: The junction shows a germline mismatch at one end, possibly a read error. The chain combines TRBV5-1 with TRBJ2-3; D possibly corresponds to TRBD1 (6 bases). The CDR3 is 14 amino acids. The germline CDR1 and CDR2 sequences are SGHRS and YFSETQ. CDR3 DNA sequence: TGCGCCAGCAGCACGGAGCGGTGGACAGATACGCAGTATTTC. Amino acids: CASSTERWTDTQYF. The whole variable domain, filled in from reference TRBV5-1 and TRBJ2-3, reads KAGVTQTPRYLIKTRGQQVTLSCSPISGHRSVSWYQQTPGQGLQFLFEYFSETQRNKGNFPGRFSGRQFSNSRSEMNVSTLELGDSALYLCASSTERWTDTQYFGPGTRLTVL.

V is TRBV18 and J is TRBJ2-5; D remains ambiguous. Germline-derived CDR1 and CDR2 are KGHSH and LQKENI. This CDR3 spans 14 amino acids. V was cut by 2 bases and J by 1 base, with 8 bases left in between. The chain's CDR3 is CASSPTAGQETQYF. The CDR3 bases are TGTGCCAGCTCACCAACGGCAGGCCAAGAGACCCAGTACTTC.

The J gene is TRBJ1-2, the V gene TRBV19; 7 bases fit TRBD1. Germline-derived CDR1 and CDR2 are LNHDA and SQIVND (reference sequence). V dropped 3 bases and J dropped 3; count of bases not matched to a gene: 1. This CDR3 comprises 13 residues. The CDR3 nucleotides are TGTGCCAGTAGTATCGACAGGGACTATGGCTACACCTTC. It is translated as CASSIDRDYGYTF.

CDR3 sequence (DNA): TGTGCCAGCAGCTCATACCCCTACTCAGGGGCCAACCTCTTGACTTTC. Translation: CASSSYPYSGANLLTF. This sequence joins TRBV11-2 and TRBJ2-6; TRBD1 is a possible D gene (6 bases). The CDR3 length is 16 residues. Trimming pared 4 bases from V and 17 bases from J, leaving 27 bases between. Germline V lookup: CDR1 SGHAT, CDR2 FQNNGV. Combining the CDR3 with reference TRBV11-2 and TRBJ2-6 gives the whole variable domain EAGVAQSPRYKIIEKRQSVAFWCNPISGHATLYWYQQILGQGPKLLIQFQNNGVVDDSQLPKDRFSAERLKGVDSTLKIQPAKLEDSAVYLCASSSYPYSGANLLTFGAGSRLTVL.

Details on this clonotype: A much more abundant neighbour one base away suggests this may be a read error. The chain combines TRBV10-3 with TRBJ2-1, with TRBD2 as a possible D gene (5 bases). The CDR3 is 14 residues long. Germline values: CDR1 ENHRY, CDR2 SYGVKD. Written as DNA, the CDR3 is TGTGCCATCAGTGCCTCCGAGGGTAATAGGGAGCAGCTCTTC. As protein: CAISASEGNREQLF.

A word on this clonotype: A read error may explain this, as a much larger clone is one base away. In DNA, the CDR3 is TGTGCCAGCAGTCAGACAGGGGCCAGAACCTACGAGCAGTACTTC. Translating it yields CASSQTGARTYEQYF. This chain links TRBV6-6 with TRBJ2-7, with 8 bases that match TRBD1. CDR3 size: 15 residues. Germline lookup yields CDR1 MNHNY and CDR2 SVGAGI (reference sequence). V shed 5 bases and J 2 bases; nucleotides not matched to a gene: 8.

Regarding this clonotype: The germline gene is not matched at one end of the junction; a read error may be the cause. This chain joins TRBV6-7 and TRBJ2-3, with TRBD2 matching 9 bases. TRBV6-7 is an ORF; its function is uncertain. This CDR3 is built from 14 residues. This chain's CDR3 is CASSYLAGRDKQYF. Written as DNA, the CDR3 is TGTGCAAGCAGTTACCTAGCGGGGCGAGATAAGCAGTATTTT.

Remarks on this clonotype: The junction departs from germline at one end; a sequencing error may be responsible. This rearrangement joins TRBV6-1 to TRBJ2-1; D gene uncertain. CDR1 MNHNS and CDR2 SASEGT come from the germline V gene. The CDR3 length is 15 residues. The CDR3 reads CTSSEPATAHNEKFF. The DNA of the CDR3 is TGTACCAGCAGTGAACCCGCAACAGCGCACAATGAGAAGTTCTTC.

On this clonotype: A much more abundant neighbour one base away suggests this may be a read error. This rearrangement joins TRBV6-5 to TRBJ2-3, with D tentatively TRBD2 (5 bases). Germline-derived CDR1 and CDR2 are MNHEY and SVGAGI. The CDR3 sequence is 13 residues long. CDR3 in DNA: TGTGGCAGCAGTCGGACTAGCACAGATACGCAGTATTTT. It specifies CGSSRTSTDTQYF.

The table lists this clonotype with a few counts. The chain links TRBV5-5 to TRBJ2-7; the D gene is possibly TRBD2 (6 bases). Trimming removed 1 base from V and 5 bases from J, with 7 bases in between. Germline V CDR1 and CDR2: SGHKS, YYEKEE (reference sequence). The CDR3 spans 12 residues. The CDR3 loop is CASSLWGDEQYF. CDR3 DNA sequence: TGTGCCAGCAGCTTGTGGGGGGACGAGCAGTACTTC.

This clonotype occurred once. The chain carries TRBV6-5 and TRBJ2-7, with a tentative D call TRBD1 (6 bases). Germline CDR1 MNHEY, CDR2 SVGAGI. The length of the CDR3 is 14 residues. V was cut by 5 bases and J by 3 bases, with 14 bases left in between. The CDR3 region has the DNA TGTGCCAGCAGTGCGCCGGGGACATGCTACGAGCAGTACTTC. Translating gives CASSAPGTCYEQYF.

This clonotype was seen just once. A much larger clonotype is one base distant, so this may be a read error. The rearrangement uses TRBV7-9 and TRBJ1-4, with TRBD1 matching 8 bases. The CDR3 has 15 residues. The V gene's germline CDR1 is SEHNR and CDR2 FQNEAQ (reference sequence). V shed 7 bases, J shed 0 bases, and the junction held 4 bases outside the gene matches. CDR3 in amino acids: CASNPRGPTNEKLFF. The DNA of the CDR3 is TGTGCCAGCAACCCCAGGGGGCCAACTAATGAAAAACTGTTTTTT.

Points on this clonotype: At one of its ends the junction is not consistent with the germline gene, which may arise from a read error. This rearrangement joins TRBV7-9 to TRBJ2-7, with 9 bases matching TRBD1. The CDR3 extends over 15 amino acids. Germline-derived CDR1 and CDR2 are SEHNR and FQNEAQ (reference sequence). CDR3 bases: TGTGCCAGCAGCGTCGGACAGGGGACGTCCTCCGAGCAGTACTTC. This translates into CASSVGQGTSSEQYF.

At least ten counts were recorded for this clonotype. V and J are TRBV12-3 or TRBV12-4 and TRBJ1-1; D is unclear. The CDR3 spans 14 residues. V lost 8 bases and J lost 4, with 17 bases in between. The DNA for the CDR3 is TGTGCCAGCGGATTATCAGGAGCAGGCACTGAAGCTTTCTTT. This sequence encodes CASGLSGAGTEAFF.

In this sample, this clonotype turned up a few times. The chain links TRBV6-1 to TRBJ2-1; D not certain. From germline, CDR1 is MNHNS and CDR2 SASEGT. The germline V and J ends were trimmed by 10 bases and 0 bases, with 22 bases remaining between them. This CDR3 spans 17 amino acids. The CDR3: CANTFTARSSSYNEQFF. The CDR3 nucleotides read TGTGCCAACACCTTTACAGCACGCTCAAGCTCCTACAATGAGCAGTTCTTC.